Given below is one TCR beta chain in context. Its antigen is not known. Constant-segment-primed 5'RACE gave TCR alpha and TCR beta cDNA libraries with sample barcodes and UMIs. A single record per CDR3 protein comes from TCRdb applying MiXCR to the 5' RACE reads. The data show under 300,000 distinct CDR3 sequences, with less than 9.5% seen just once and under 25% held by the top ten. This entry belongs to a study of T-cell memory formation after mild COVID-19. Study-wide findings and caveats: Contracting clones from day 15 to 85 had balanced CD4/CD8; later expanders favoured CD4+. For contracting clones, CD4+ ones sat mainly in CM and EM, CD8+ in EMRA.

Material: PBMCs or a T cell subset sorted from them (not recorded which). This sequence was found in a man younger than 35 who had mild COVID-19 (a few samples of this study predate the infection). Cell type and time point are not known.

CDR3 in DNA: TGTGCCAGCAGTTTCCCCCCGGGACAGATCTCTGGGGCCAACGTCCTGACTTTC. It is translated as CASSFPPGQISGANVLTF. The chain recombines TRBV6-6 with TRBJ2-6; 7 bases line up with TRBD1. Looked up from germline, CDR1 is MNHNY and CDR2 is SVGAGI (reference sequence). The J segment lost 0 bases and the V segment lost 4 bases, leaving 9 bases of the junction unmatched. The CDR3 contains 18 residues.